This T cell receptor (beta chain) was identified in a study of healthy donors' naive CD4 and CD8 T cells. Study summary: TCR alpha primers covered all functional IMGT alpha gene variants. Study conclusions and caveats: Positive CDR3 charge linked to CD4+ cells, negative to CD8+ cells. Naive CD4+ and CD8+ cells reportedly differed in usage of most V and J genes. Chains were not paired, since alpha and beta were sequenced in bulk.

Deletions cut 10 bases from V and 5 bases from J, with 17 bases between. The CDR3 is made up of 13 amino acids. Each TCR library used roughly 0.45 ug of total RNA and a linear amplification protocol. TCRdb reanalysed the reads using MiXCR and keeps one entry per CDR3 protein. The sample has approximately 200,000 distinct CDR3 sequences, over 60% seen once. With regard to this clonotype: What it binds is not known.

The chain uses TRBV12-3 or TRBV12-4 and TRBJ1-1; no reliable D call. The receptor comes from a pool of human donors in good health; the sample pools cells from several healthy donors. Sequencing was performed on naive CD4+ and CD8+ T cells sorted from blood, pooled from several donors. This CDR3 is CATRLRRSTEAFF. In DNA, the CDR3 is TGTGCCACTCGGCTGAGGAGGTCAACTGAAGCTTTCTTT.